Detailed here is one T cell receptor beta chain. In the original analysis: Amplification with reference gene primers provided the estimates of nucleated cell counts. Generated by immunoSEQ multiplex PCR, the TCRdb table keeps only in-frame clones and is missing some. The DNA gave D and trimming, while V, J and clone size come from that table. The data show 250,000 to 300,000 clones, 75% to 90% seen once. Trimming removed 4 bases at V and 4 bases at J, with 13 bases between. CDR1 is SGHVS, CDR2 FQNEAQ, per germline. The CDR3 sequence is 14 residues long. This entry belongs to a study of blood T cell repertoires in COVID-19.

Sequencing was done on a sample of peripheral blood. The clonotype originates from a woman in her sixties or seventies with acute or convalescent COVID-19. The chain has TRBV7-8 and TRBJ1-1; D is perhaps TRBD1 (6 bases). The CDR3 here is CASSYRDRGTEAFF. The CDR3, as DNA: TGTGCCAGCAGCTACAGGGATCGGGGCACTGAAGCTTTCTTT.